This note documents a single T cell receptor beta chain sequence. The antigen is unknown. This CDR3 contains 14 residues. Germline CDR1 and CDR2: SGHKS and YYEKEE (reference sequence). The data derive from a study of blood T cells in healthy people across ages. The overall study: With template switching, about one barcoded beta molecule was captured per two T cells.

Peripheral blood samples of roughly 9.8 milliliters were drawn from each donor. Using a J-beta primer mix together with a sample-barcoded 5' primer, a second PCR was run for about 6 to 12 cycles. Each cDNA was tagged by a template-switch adaptor containing 12 random nucleotides. TCRdb called the 5' RACE reads again in MiXCR, with one record for every CDR3 protein. The table records 600,000 to 650,000 distinct CDR3 sequences, roughly 50% of them present only once. General study findings and limits: The CMV status of each donor remained undetermined, and this could have confounded shifts in expanded clonotypes.

The rearrangement uses TRBV5-5 and TRBJ2-5, with 7 bases that match TRBD1. Judging by the DNA end, TRBJ2-7 fits better; the J call may be wrong. The receptor's source is a man between 60 and 75 years old in good health. The material sequenced was blood. The CDR3: CASSLAQGVYEQYF. For the CDR3, the DNA is TGTGCCAGCAGCTTGGCTCAGGGGGTCTACGAGCAGTACTTC.